This TCR beta chain is drawn from a study of blood T cell repertoires in COVID-19. TCRdb's copy holds only in-frame clones and misses some; the assay was immunoSEQ multiplex PCR. The sample carries 200,000 to 250,000 clones, 70% to 85% recorded once. The CDR3 runs 14 residues. V lost 4 bases, J lost 5 bases, and 10 bases lay in between. Germline V CDR1 and CDR2: SGHRS, YFSETQ. This clonotype originated in a man in his 60s who had recovered from COVID-19. The chain is built from TRBV5-1 and TRBJ1-6, with a tentative D call TRBD1 (6 bases). Source material: PBMCs or T cells enriched from blood (not recorded which). DNA for the CDR3: TGCGCCAGCAGCCAGGGACACAATAATTCACCCCTCCACTTT. This encodes CASSQGHNNSPLHF.